Below are 8 T cell receptor beta chains sequenced from a single sample in a study of spatial heterogeneity in lung cancer. Time point of the sample: blood at routine non-recurrence follow-up after resection. Researchers sequenced whole RNA taken from tumor, nontumor lung or frozen PBMC without sorting. One entry per CDR3 protein, called by TCRdb with MiXCR from the 5' RACE reads. This sample has under 150,000 distinct CDR3 sequences, with more than 10% found just once. Specimen: PBMCs, collected at follow-up. These receptors originate from a male donor with early-stage non-small cell lung cancer.

This clonotype was seen repeatedly, ten times or more. The chain uses TRBV29-1 and TRBJ1-3; D not certain. The length of the CDR3 is 12 residues. Germline V gene data show CDR1 as SQVTM and CDR2 as ANQGSEA. V was trimmed by 4 bases and J by 1 base, leaving 5 bases between them. CDR3 sequence: CSVAKSGNTIYF. Here the CDR3 DNA reads TGCAGCGTTGCAAAATCTGGAAACACCATATATTTT.

This clonotype was found a few times. CDR3 sequence reads: CASSAGGWNTEAFF. The CDR3 coding sequence is TGTGCCAGCAGTGCTGGGGGCTGGAACACTGAAGCTTTCTTT. The chain links TRBV6-1 to TRBJ1-1; a possible D gene is TRBD1 (6 bases). In germline, CDR1 is MNHNS, CDR2 SASEGT. V was clipped by 4 bases and J by 1 base, with 10 bases between them. CDR3 length equals 14 residues.

This clonotype came up many times. The CDR3: CASSPTTGSFEKLFF. The CDR3 nucleotides are TGTGCCAGCAGCCCAACGACAGGAAGTTTCGAAAAACTGTTTTTT. The rearrangement uses TRBV9 and TRBJ1-4, with a tentative D call TRBD1 (6 bases). Germline V lookup: CDR1 SGDLS, CDR2 YYNGEE. V gave up 4 bases and J gave up 8 bases, with 18 bases separating them. The CDR3 consists of 15 residues.

This CDR3 is CARSPRTGPNSPLHF. For the CDR3, the DNA is TGTGCCAGAAGTCCTCGGACAGGCCCCAATTCACCCCTCCACTTT. The V and J genes are TRBV5-4 and TRBJ1-6, with TRBD1 matching 7 bases. V lost 8 bases to trimming and J lost 7 bases; unmatched junction nucleotides: 12. Germline V lookup: CDR1 SGHNT, CDR2 YYREEE (reference sequence). The CDR3 length is 15 residues.

The rearrangement uses TRBV20-1 and TRBJ2-2; 11 bases map to TRBD2. CDR1 and CDR2 (germline): DFQATT, SNEGSKA (reference sequence). The CDR3 spans 18 residues. Losses at the gene ends were 6 bases for V and 6 bases for J; bases not matched to a gene: 18. This chain's CDR3 is CSATGTAIAGGRSGELFF. The CDR3 bases are TGCAGTGCCACCGGGACGGCAATAGCGGGGGGGCGGTCCGGGGAGCTGTTTTTT.

Only a few counts were recorded for this clonotype. This chain connects TRBV7-9 to TRBJ2-5; TRBD1 is a possible D gene (7 bases). The CDR3 is made up of 14 amino acids. From germline, CDR1 is SEHNR and CDR2 FQNEAQ (reference sequence). The V gene lost 7 bases and the J gene lost 5 bases, with 17 bases spanning the gap. The DNA of the CDR3 is TGTGCCAGCAACCGACAGGGAGGAGGGGAGACCCAGTACTTC. This gives the protein CASNRQGGGETQYF.

This clonotype occurred many times. The chain has TRBV5-1 and TRBJ2-1, with TRBD1 identical over 7 bases. The CDR3 totals 15 residues. After removal of 2 bases from V and 4 bases from J, the junction contained 6 bases not matched to a gene. Germline V gene data show CDR1 as SGHRS and CDR2 as YFSETQ. DNA for the CDR3: TGCGCCAGCAGCTTAACACAGGGGCCATACAATGAGCAGTTCTTC. Translated: CASSLTQGPYNEQFF.

This clonotype was counted many times. One end of the junction does not line up with germline, which may come from a read error. The genes are TRBV7-7 and TRBJ2-5; 9 bases are shared with TRBD1. The germline V gene encodes CDR1 SSHAT and CDR2 FNYEAQ (reference sequence). The CDR3 has 14 residues. This CDR3 reads CASSPGQGRETQYF. The DNA for the CDR3 is TGTGCTAGCAGCCCGGGACAGGGTCGAGAGACCCAGTACTTC.